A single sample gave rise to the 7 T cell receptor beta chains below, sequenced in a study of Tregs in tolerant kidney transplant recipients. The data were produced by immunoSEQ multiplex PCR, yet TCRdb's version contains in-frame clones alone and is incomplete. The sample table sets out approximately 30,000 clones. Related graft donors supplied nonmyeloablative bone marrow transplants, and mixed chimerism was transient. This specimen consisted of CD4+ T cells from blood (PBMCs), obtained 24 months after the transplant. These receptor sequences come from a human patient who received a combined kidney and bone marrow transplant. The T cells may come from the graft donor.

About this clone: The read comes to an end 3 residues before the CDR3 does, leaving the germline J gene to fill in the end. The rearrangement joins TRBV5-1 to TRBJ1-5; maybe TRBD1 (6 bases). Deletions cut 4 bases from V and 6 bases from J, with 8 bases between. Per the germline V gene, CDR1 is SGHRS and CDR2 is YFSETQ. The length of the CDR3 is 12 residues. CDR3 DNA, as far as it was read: TGCGCCAGCAGCCTGACAGGTCAGCCC. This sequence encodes CASSLTGQP. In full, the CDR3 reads CASSLTGQPQHF. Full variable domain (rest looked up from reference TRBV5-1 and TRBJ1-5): KAGVTQTPRYLIKTRGQQVTLSCSPISGHRSVSWYQQTPGQGLQFLFEYFSETQRNKGNFPGRFSGRQFSNSRSEMNVSTLELGDSALYLCASSLTGQPQHFGDGTRLSIL.

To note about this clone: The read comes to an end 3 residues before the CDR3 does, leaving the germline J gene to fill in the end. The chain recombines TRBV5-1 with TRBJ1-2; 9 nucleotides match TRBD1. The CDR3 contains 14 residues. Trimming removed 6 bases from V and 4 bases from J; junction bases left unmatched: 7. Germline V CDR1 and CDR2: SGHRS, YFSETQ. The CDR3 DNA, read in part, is TGCGCCAGCACCCCGACAGGGGGGGGCTATGGC. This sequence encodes CASTPTGGGYG. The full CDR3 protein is CASTPTGGGYGYTF.

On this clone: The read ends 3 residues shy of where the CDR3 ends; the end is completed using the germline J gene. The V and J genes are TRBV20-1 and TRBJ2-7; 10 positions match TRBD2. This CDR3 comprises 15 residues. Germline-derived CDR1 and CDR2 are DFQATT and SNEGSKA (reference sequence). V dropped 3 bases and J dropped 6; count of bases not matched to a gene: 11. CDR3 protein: CSASRPSGRQGEQYF. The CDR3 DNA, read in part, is TGCAGTGCTAGTAGGCCTAGCGGGAGACAAGGCGAG.

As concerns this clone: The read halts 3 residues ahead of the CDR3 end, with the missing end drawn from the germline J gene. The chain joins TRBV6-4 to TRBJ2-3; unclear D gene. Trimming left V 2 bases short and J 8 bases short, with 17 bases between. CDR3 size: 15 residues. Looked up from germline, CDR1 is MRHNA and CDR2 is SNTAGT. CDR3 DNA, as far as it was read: TGTGCCAGCAGTGACGGTGGGCTTTCGGCCGGTACG. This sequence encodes CASSDGGLSAGT. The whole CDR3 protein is CASSDGGLSAGTQYF.

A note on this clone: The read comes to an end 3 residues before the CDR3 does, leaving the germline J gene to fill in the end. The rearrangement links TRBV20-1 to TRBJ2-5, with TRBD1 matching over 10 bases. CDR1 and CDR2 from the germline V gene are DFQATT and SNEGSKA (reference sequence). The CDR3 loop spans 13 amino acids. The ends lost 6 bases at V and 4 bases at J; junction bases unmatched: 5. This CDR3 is CSAGQGVRETQYF. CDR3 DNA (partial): TGCAGTGCCGGACAGGGGGTCAGAGAGACC.

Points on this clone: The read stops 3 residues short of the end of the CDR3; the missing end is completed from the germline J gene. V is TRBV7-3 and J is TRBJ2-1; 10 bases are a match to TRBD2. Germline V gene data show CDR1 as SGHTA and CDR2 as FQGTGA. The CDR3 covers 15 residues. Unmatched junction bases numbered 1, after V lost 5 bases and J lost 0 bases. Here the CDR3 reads CASSPSGSSYNEQFF. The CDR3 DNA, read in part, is TGTGCCAGCAGCCCTAGCGGGAGCTCCTACAATGAG.

CDR3 in amino acids: CASSEAGPNTGELFF. CDR3 DNA, as far as it was read: TGTGCCAGCAGTGAAGCGGGGCCTAACACCGGGGAG. The chain uses TRBV2 and TRBJ2-2; a possible D gene is TRBD1 (5 bases). The CDR3 end falls 3 residues outside the read, so it is completed with the germline J gene. Germline CDR1 and CDR2: SNHLY and FYNNEI. This CDR3 has 15 amino acids. V gave up 0 bases and J gave up 2 bases, with 7 bases separating them.